This T cell receptor beta chain was retrieved from a study of blood T cell repertoires in COVID-19 (TCRdb year 2020). For the study in its entirety: Recovered participants in ImmuneRACE Cohort 3 were defined as having two consecutive negative NP/OP PCR tests, clearance from a healthcare professional, or resolution of symptoms. Samples from collaborators originated in the United States, Italy and Spain and spanned both the acute and convalescent phases of COVID-19. The material from the prospective study consisted of cDNA or gDNA derived from T cells, B-cell-depleted T cells, or PBMCs. Nearly every sample came with metadata listing a de-identified subject ID, COVID-19 status, age in years and sex. Where available, HLA class I and class II types were taken from metadata supplied by the sample provider and were not determined by assay-based typing. The dataset comprised deeply sampled blood TCRbeta repertoires from subjects exposed to, actively infected with, or recovered from COVID-19. Samples were obtained from the ongoing ImmuneRACE study (first 160 participants) and from roughly 1,300 subjects provided by 6 global collaborators. The repertoires were released in a freely available public database meant as a resource for research on the immune response to SARS-CoV-2.

A note on this clone: The clone's antigen remains unknown. No base quality information exists; no much larger clone differs at one position.

Participants in the prospective study were enrolled through a virtual design, were aged roughly 18 to 90 years, and lived in some 24 United States geographic areas. In the prospective study, cohorts were assigned on the basis of participant-reported clinical history obtained from a screening survey and a study questionnaire. In the prospective study, whole blood, serum and a nasopharyngeal or oropharyngeal swab were collected from each participant by mobile phlebotomists. Over an approximately 2-month period, participants in the prospective study had the option of providing additional blood draws and questionnaires. Before DNA extraction, blood samples from the prospective study were shipped at room temperature or frozen. General findings and caveats noted by the study authors: Clinical and demographic metadata were provided uncurated, with the amount varying by source and participant.

The CDR3 covers 16 residues, taking in both the cysteine and the phenylalanine. Of the read, only the CDR3 DNA is kept; its 48 bases are in frame from base 1. Between the V and J ends, shortened by 0 bases and 2 bases respectively, the junction contains 12 bases. CDR1 is given as MNHEY and CDR2 as SVGEGT, both from the germline V gene. The immunoSEQ Assay, a bias-controlled multiplex PCR, was used to amplify TCRbeta CDR3 regions from genomic DNA. The study's own analysis went as follows. Within the assay, amplification of reference gene primers was used to estimate how many nucleated cells each sample contained. Sequence reads were collapsed and filtered to measure the absolute abundance of every unique TCRbeta CDR3 rearrangement. For each sample, productive Simpson clonality was calculated as the square root of Simpson's diversity index across productive rearrangements. Here the immuneACCESS table is served through TCRdb, limited to in-frame sequences with V and J called. Missing clones are a known gap in these copies; in checked studies unresolved V genes cover under half, and the rest lacks a known reason. V, J and clone size are those of that table, while D and trimming were read from the DNA. The sample table records more than 120,000 clones; 75% to 90% of these occur just once. Approximately 4% of the sample lies in the top ten.

The receptor was isolated from a man aged 45-65 years in a cohort exposed to, infected with or recovered from COVID-19 (not recorded which). This sequence uses TRBV6-2 or TRBV6-3 and TRBJ2-3; perhaps TRBD2 is the D gene, with 6 bases matching. Sequenced: PBMCs or T cells enriched from blood (not recorded which). The CDR3 loop reads CASSYSTRMDTDTQYF. Here is the DNA: TGTGCCAGCAGTTACTCGACTAGGATGGACACAGATACGCAGTATTTT.